A single sample is the source of the 25 T cell receptor beta chains below, sequenced in a study of blood T cell repertoires in COVID-19. Some clones are missing from TCRdb's copy, which holds only in-frame ones; the method was immunoSEQ multiplex PCR. The sample yields approximately 85,000 clones, 86% seen once. The sample comprised peripheral blood. The receptor source for this set is a man between 50 and 59 years old with active or convalescent COVID-19.

The gene calls are TRBV19 and TRBJ1-4; D is perhaps TRBD1 (5 bases). Trimming pared 3 bases from V and 0 bases from J, leaving 5 bases between. CDR3 length: 14 residues. The germline gives CDR1 LNHDA, CDR2 SQIVND (reference sequence). The CDR3 region has the DNA TGTGCCAGTAGTATGACAGCAACTAATGAAAAACTGTTTTTT. Protein sequence: CASSMTATNEKLFF.

A few counts support this clone. The chain joins TRBV7-9 to TRBJ1-2; D is possibly TRBD1 (5 bases). V gave up 1 base and J gave up 1 base, with 7 bases separating them. Per the germline V gene, CDR1 is SEHNR and CDR2 is FQNEAQ (reference sequence). This CDR3 has 14 amino acids. The CDR3 is CASSLGQFNYGYTF. The CDR3 DNA sequence: TGTGCCAGCAGCTTAGGACAGTTTAACTATGGCTACACCTTC.

This rearrangement joins TRBV23-1 to TRBJ2-2, with TRBD1 matching 9 bases. Being an ORF, TRBV23-1 has a function that is uncertain. The ends lost 8 bases at V and 2 bases at J; junction bases unmatched: 6. CDR3 length: 15 residues. The CDR3 nucleotides read TGCGCCAGCCGCCGACAGGGGGTAAACACCGGGGAGCTGTTTTTT. It encodes CASRRQGVNTGELFF.

J is TRBJ1-6 and V is TRBV2; 8 bases line up with TRBD1. Germline V gives CDR1 SNHLY, CDR2 FYNNEI. V gave up 0 bases and J gave up 6 bases; unmatched junction bases: 7. The CDR3 runs 17 residues. The CDR3 DNA reads as TGTGCCAGCAGTGAAGCCCGGACAGGGATTGGTAATTCACCCCTCCACTTT. Its translation is CASSEARTGIGNSPLHF.

The sample holds one count of this clone. The J gene is TRBJ1-1, the V gene TRBV4-1, with TRBD1 matching 7 bases. Germline V gives CDR1 MGHRA, CDR2 YSYEKL. The V and J ends lost 1 base and 1 base, in that order; junction bases with no gene match: 12. This CDR3 is 18 amino acids long. DNA of the CDR3: TGCGCCAGCAGCCAAGTTGCGCAGGGGGTTGTCGGGAACACTGAAGCTTTCTTT. It is translated as CASSQVAQGVVGNTEAFF.

The V gene is TRBV6-2 or TRBV6-3, the J gene TRBJ2-4, with TRBD1 matching over 7 bases. Trimming removed 2 bases from V and 3 bases from J; junction bases left unmatched: 7. Germline V CDR1 and CDR2: MNHEY, SVGEGT. This CDR3 has 16 amino acids. CDR3 nucleotide sequence: TGTGCCAGCAGTTACCACACAGGGGTTTACAAAAACATTCAGTACTTC. Encoded protein: CASSYHTGVYKNIQYF.

The V and J genes are TRBV19 and TRBJ2-5, with D maybe TRBD2 (5 bases). Trimming stripped 10 bases from V and 3 bases from J, with 21 bases between. Germline V gene data show CDR1 as LNHDA and CDR2 as SQIVND (reference sequence). The CDR3 is 15 amino acids. The CDR3 loop is CATKVADSREETQYF. Written as DNA, the CDR3 is TGTGCCACTAAGGTGGCGGACTCGAGGGAAGAGACCCAGTACTTC.

The chain has TRBV19 and TRBJ1-1, with TRBD1 matching over 7 bases. The CDR3 is made up of 13 amino acids. The trim removed 6 bases at V and 4 bases at J, leaving 5 bases unmatched. CDR1 LNHDA and CDR2 SQIVND come from the germline V gene (reference sequence). CDR3 bases: TGTGCCAGTAGCTTTGCAGGGGGCACTGAAGCTTTCTTT. Translated: CASSFAGGTEAFF.

The chain has TRBV12-5 and TRBJ1-6, with D possibly matching TRBD1 (6 bases). V lost 1 base and J lost 8, with 15 bases in between. Germline CDR1 reads LGHNT; CDR2 reads FRNRAP. The CDR3 runs to 16 residues. CDR3 sequence reads: CASGLGVQGRDSPLHF. The CDR3 DNA reads TGTGCTAGTGGTTTGGGGGTACAGGGTAGGGATTCACCCCTCCACTTT.

The chain employs TRBV28 and TRBJ1-5, with D hard to call. Germline loops: CDR1 MDHEN, CDR2 SYDVKM. V lost 7 bases and J lost 3, with 7 bases in between. The CDR3 has 12 residues. CDR3 in amino acids: CASTSSNQPQHF. The CDR3 nucleotides read TGTGCCAGCACTTCTTCCAATCAGCCCCAGCATTTT.

V gene TRBV27 combines with J gene TRBJ2-7; 10 bases are a match to TRBD2. Per germline, CDR1 MNHEY and CDR2 SMNVEV (reference sequence). CDR3 length: 18 residues. Losses at the gene ends were 2 bases for V and 6 bases for J; bases not matched to a gene: 16. The CDR3 nucleotides read TGTGCCAGCAGTTTACCCCCTAGGTCGCGACTAGCGGGCGCCGAGCAGTACTTC. Amino acids: CASSLPPRSRLAGAEQYF.

The chain employs TRBV5-5 and TRBJ2-4; a weak D match, TRBD2 (5 bases). V shed 4 bases and J shed 4 bases, with 9 bases lying between them. CDR1 SGHKS and CDR2 YYEKEE come from the germline V gene (reference sequence). This CDR3 is 13 amino acids long. The chain's CDR3 is CASSHPGKNIQYF. The CDR3 nucleotides read TGTGCCAGCAGCCACCCGGGGAAAAACATTCAGTACTTC.

This chain uses TRBV29-1 with TRBJ2-7, with D unresolved. The CDR3 has 13 amino acids. CDR1 SQVTM and CDR2 ANQGSEA come from the germline V gene. V was cut by 0 bases and J by 1 base, with 7 bases left in between. CDR3 DNA: TGCAGCGTTGAAGACGTCCCTTCCTACGAGCAGTACTTC. Translation: CSVEDVPSYEQYF.

The chain has TRBV19 and TRBJ2-2; TRBD1 is a possible D gene (6 bases). This CDR3 contains 16 residues. Deletions cut 7 bases from V and 1 base from J, with 16 bases between. Germline values: CDR1 LNHDA, CDR2 SQIVND (reference sequence). The CDR3 is CASIPSTQGNTGELFF. The CDR3 region has the DNA TGTGCCAGTATCCCATCAACACAGGGGAACACCGGGGAGCTGTTTTTT.

The chain employs TRBV5-1 and TRBJ2-1; 7 nucleotides line up with TRBD2. Germline lookup yields CDR1 SGHRS and CDR2 YFSETQ. The ends lost 2 bases at V and 8 bases at J; junction bases unmatched: 7. The CDR3 has 14 amino acids. CDR3 residues: CASSLRLARDEQFF. The CDR3 DNA sequence: TGCGCCAGCAGCTTAAGACTAGCTAGGGATGAGCAGTTCTTC.

The chain employs TRBV19 and TRBJ2-7; 8 positions agree with TRBD1. Germline CDR1 and CDR2: LNHDA and SQIVND (reference sequence). The junction had 7 bases not matched to a gene; V was cut back by 6 bases and J by 0 bases. CDR3 length: 15 residues. Written as DNA, the CDR3 is TGTGCCAGTAGAAAGACAGGGGCTGCCTCCTACGAGCAGTACTTC. Encoded protein: CASRKTGAASYEQYF.

J is TRBJ1-5 and V is TRBV27; D remains ambiguous. The germline CDR1 and CDR2 sequences are MNHEY and SMNVEV (reference sequence). The CDR3 consists of 15 residues. Trimming stripped 4 bases from V and 3 bases from J, with 13 bases between. The CDR3 sequence is CASSWASSYNQPQHF. In DNA, the CDR3 is TGTGCCAGCAGTTGGGCCAGCAGTTACAATCAGCCCCAGCATTTT.

This chain uses TRBV19 with TRBJ1-2, with 8 bases aligning to TRBD1. Germline CDR1 LNHDA, CDR2 SQIVND (reference sequence). The CDR3 totals 16 residues. Trimming at V came to 3 bases and at J to 5 bases, leaving 11 bases not matched to a gene. DNA for the CDR3: TGTGCCAGTAGTATGGTTTCGGGCAGGGGGCCTTATGGCTACACCTTC. It translates to CASSMVSGRGPYGYTF.

This clone was picked up a small number of times. This chain connects TRBV5-1 to TRBJ2-5; TRBD2 matches at 14 bases. There are 18 residues in the CDR3. The trim removed 3 bases at V and 1 base at J, leaving 8 bases unmatched. Looked up from germline, CDR1 is SGHRS and CDR2 is YFSETQ. The CDR3 loop is CASSWGTSGGRIQETQYF. The CDR3 DNA sequence: TGCGCCAGCAGCTGGGGGACTAGCGGGGGCCGGATCCAAGAGACCCAGTACTTC. Filled out from reference TRBV5-1 and TRBJ2-5, the complete variable domain reads KAGVTQTPRYLIKTRGQQVTLSCSPISGHRSVSWYQQTPGQGLQFLFEYFSETQRNKGNFPGRFSGRQFSNSRSEMNVSTLELGDSALYLCASSWGTSGGRIQETQYFGPGTRLLVL.

The rearrangement uses TRBV19 and TRBJ1-5; D ambiguous. This CDR3 is 14 amino acids long. Trimming took off 9 bases at V and 15 bases at J, with 27 bases between the two ends. CDR1 is LNHDA and CDR2 is SQIVND in the germline V gene (reference sequence). The CDR3 spells CASVEGGTISPMHF. CDR3 coding DNA: TGTGCCAGCGTAGAGGGTGGAACAATCAGCCCCATGCATTTT. Looking up the rest from reference TRBV19 and TRBJ1-5 gives the full variable domain: DGGITQSPKYLFRKEGQNVTLSCEQNLNHDAMYWYRQDPGQGLRLIYYSQIVNDFQKGDIAEGYSVSREKKESFPLTVTSAQKNPTAFYLCASVEGGTISPMHFGDGTRLSIL.

The V and J genes are TRBV28 and TRBJ1-6, with 8 nucleotides matching TRBD1. This CDR3 is built from 18 residues. Unmatched junction bases numbered 15, after V lost 4 bases and J lost 7 bases. Per the germline V gene, CDR1 is MDHEN and CDR2 is SYDVKM. The CDR3 DNA is TGTGCCAGCAGTTATCCGACCGGGACAGGAGTAATAAATTCACCCCTCCACTTT. The encoded protein is CASSYPTGTGVINSPLHF.

This clone was found a few times. The rearrangement joins TRBV5-1 to TRBJ1-2, with TRBD1 matching over 8 bases. Germline V lookup: CDR1 SGHRS, CDR2 YFSETQ. The CDR3 has 16 residues. V dropped 0 bases and J dropped 2; count of bases not matched to a gene: 6. CDR3 in DNA: TGCGCCAGCAGCTTGGGTCCGGGACAGGAGAACTATGGCTACACCTTC. It is translated as CASSLGPGQENYGYTF.

The chain is built from TRBV5-1 and TRBJ1-3, with TRBD1 identical over 8 bases. The V gene's germline CDR1 is SGHRS and CDR2 YFSETQ. CDR3 length: 16 amino acids. V trimming: 0 bases; J trimming: 4 bases; junction bases outside the gene matches: 6. This CDR3 reads CASSLAGRGQGNTIYF. CDR3 nucleotide sequence: TGCGCCAGCAGCTTGGCGGGCAGGGGGCAAGGAAACACCATATATTTT.

This clone was seen a few times. The J gene is TRBJ2-3, the V gene TRBV5-5, with a possible D match to TRBD2 (5 bases). The CDR3 spans 18 residues. Trimming shortened V by 3 bases and J by 0 bases, and 20 bases separated the two germline ends. Germline values: CDR1 SGHKS, CDR2 YYEKEE (reference sequence). CDR3 residues: CASSSKTTPRHSTDTQYF. CDR3 nucleotide sequence: TGTGCCAGCAGCTCGAAGACTACCCCTCGACATAGCACAGATACGCAGTATTTT.

The gene calls are TRBV6-5 and TRBJ2-1, with TRBD1 matching over 9 bases. Germline CDR1 reads MNHEY; CDR2 reads SVGAGI. Losses at the gene ends were 5 bases for V and 16 bases for J; bases not matched to a gene: 9. This CDR3 is 12 amino acids long. CDR3 nucleotides: TGTGCCAGCAGTCCCGGGACAGGGTCGTTATTCTTC. It codes for CASSPGTGSLFF.